This is a list of T cell receptor beta chains from one sample in a study of cytomegalovirus exposure and HLA in healthy donors. Some clones are missing from TCRdb's copy, which holds only in-frame ones; the method was immunoSEQ multiplex PCR. The table has about 120,000 clones, about four fifths seen once. The sequencing sample was made of PBMCs. The source is a female donor in good health and CMV-seropositive. The conserved cysteine and the conserved F or W are not part of the CDR3 here. Where a row states a size, it is once, few, many or the class of an expanded clone; other rows omit it.

TRBJ2-1 | . | TRBV19 | ASSTLSSYNEQF
TRBJ1-2 | . | TRBV19 | ASSIWAGQADGYT
TRBJ2-1 | . | TRBV4-3 | ASSQDIGRGGEQF
TRBJ2-7 | few | TRBV29-1 | SVDYGNAYEQY
TRBJ1-3 | . | TRBV5-8 | ASSLGELTRGNTIY
TRBJ1-5 | . | TRBV6-4 | ASRVQVPQH
TRBJ2-7 | few | TRBV2 | ASKGAGQGYEQY
TRBJ1-2 | once | TRBV7-6 | ASSPGQGNYGYT
TRBJ2-1 | few | TRBV5-1 | ASSLARDRLKGEQF
TRBJ2-3 | . | TRBV7-2 | ASSFGTYTDTQY
TRBJ2-3 | . | TRBV7-2 | ASSLAHGVGTDTQY
TRBJ1-1 | . | TRBV28 | ASSSLRTAGTEAF
TRBJ1-3 | few | TRBV6-5 | ASSSLDNSGNTIY
TRBJ1-1 | once | TRBV28 | ACTGNTEAF
TRBJ1-1 | . | TRBV6-5 | ASSYPPGGGWTEAF
TRBJ2-7 | few | TRBV7-9 | ASSSGATGNFYEQY
TRBJ2-7 | many | TRBV6-1 | ASSEEGTGYEQY
TRBJ1-5 | . | TRBV5-1 | ASSPDRDQPQH